This T cell receptor beta chain emerged from a study of vaccination effects on CD4 cells after COVID-19. General study points: Marked clonal contraction was seen late after vaccination (in both infection- and vaccine-induced clones). Only 1 of 255 vaccine-induced clones from healthy vaccinees cross-reacted with common cold coronaviruses. The study got few convalescent patients and did not collect any early post-infection timepoints.

V was trimmed by 0 bases and J by 1 base, leaving 3 bases between them. Germline assignment: CDR1 SGHVS and CDR2 FQNEAQ. CDR3 size: 14 residues. In the ViraFEST assay, antigen-specific CD4+ clonotypes were identified by expansion after peptide-pool stimulation. Upon completion of under eleven days in culture, CD4+ T cells were isolated. None of the vaccinated had previously contracted SARS-CoV-2, and their nucleocapsid antibodies tested negative. IL-2 medium was substituted for half the medium on days 3 and 7. About this clone: Its antigen remains unidentified.

This table comes from immunoSEQ multiplex PCR, and its TCRdb copy is limited to in-frame clones, with some not included. The repertoire holds under 70,000 clones, approximately 75% seen once, with about 3.7% in the top ten. The receptor's source is a human donor who received a COVID-19 vaccine. The source material was CD4+ T cells from PBMCs cultured with HCoV-OC43 spike peptides, sampled before COVID-19 vaccination. Stated subset: HCoV-OC43 spike overlapping peptide pool stimulation. The V gene is TRBV7-8, the J gene TRBJ2-2; D unclear. The CDR3: CASSLAMNTGELFF. The DNA for the CDR3 is TGTGCCAGCAGCTTAGCTATGAACACCGGGGAGCTGTTTTTT.